The rows below give T cell receptor beta chains drawn from one sample of a study of cytomegalovirus exposure and HLA in healthy donors. Clones were read by immunoSEQ multiplex PCR, and TCRdb kept only the in-frame ones, dropping some. The data show 95,000 to 150,000 clones, 81% seen once. Sequenced: PBMCs. Receptors were obtained from a woman aged 25 to 39 in good health and CMV-seronegative. The CDR3 runs from the conserved cysteine through the conserved F or W. A D gene is named only where the DNA matches it firmly. Expanded clones get a size class; other rows say once, few or many, or leave the size out.

>TRBD1|TRBJ1-1|.|TRBV6-5
CASSSDRGTEAFF
TGTGCCAGCAGCTCCGACAGGGGCACTGAAGCTTTCTTT
>TRBD2|TRBJ2-5|.|TRBV11-2
CASRGYERGGRETQYF
TGTGCCAGCAGGGGGTACGAGCGGGGGGGCCGAGAGACCCAGTACTTC
>.|TRBJ1-1|.|TRBV7-2
CASSFLGGTEAFF
TGTGCCAGCAGCTTCTTGGGGGGCACTGAAGCTTTCTTT
>TRBD2|TRBJ2-5|.|TRBV30
CAWSRLAGGGETQYF
TGTGCCTGGAGTCGACTAGCGGGAGGGGGGGAGACCCAGTACTTC
>.|TRBJ2-1|.|TRBV5-4
CASSQGTWRFF
TGTGCCAGCAGCCAAGGGACTTGGCGGTTCTTC
>.|TRBJ2-7|.|TRBV7-9
CASSSRTEVYEQYF
TGTGCCAGCAGCTCCCGGACAGAAGTGTACGAGCAGTACTTC
>.|TRBJ1-1|.|TRBV18
CASSREGSTEAFF
TGTGCCAGCTCACGGGAGGGGAGCACTGAAGCTTTCTTT
>.|TRBJ2-7|.|TRBV19
CASSSTPITYEQYF
TGTGCCAGTAGTAGCACACCAATAACCTACGAGCAGTACTTC
>.|TRBJ1-1|.|TRBV6-5
CASSGGGVRTEAFF
TGTGCCAGCAGTGGCGGGGGGGTTCGTACTGAAGCTTTCTTT
>.|TRBJ2-6|.|TRBV9
CASREGVGANVLTF
TGTGCCAGCAGGGAGGGTGTCGGGGCCAACGTCCTGACTTTC
>.|TRBJ1-2|once|TRBV4-1
CASSQPVFPNYGYTF
TGCGCCAGCAGCCAGCCAGTTTTCCCTAACTATGGCTACACCTTC
>TRBD1|TRBJ2-1|.|TRBV4-1
CASSQVPGQGLNEQFF
TGCGCCAGCAGCCAAGTCCCGGGACAGGGGTTGAATGAGCAGTTCTTC
>.|TRBJ2-3|.|TRBV6-1
CASINRGGRSDTQYF
TGTGCCAGCATTAACAGGGGGGGAAGATCAGATACGCAGTATTTT